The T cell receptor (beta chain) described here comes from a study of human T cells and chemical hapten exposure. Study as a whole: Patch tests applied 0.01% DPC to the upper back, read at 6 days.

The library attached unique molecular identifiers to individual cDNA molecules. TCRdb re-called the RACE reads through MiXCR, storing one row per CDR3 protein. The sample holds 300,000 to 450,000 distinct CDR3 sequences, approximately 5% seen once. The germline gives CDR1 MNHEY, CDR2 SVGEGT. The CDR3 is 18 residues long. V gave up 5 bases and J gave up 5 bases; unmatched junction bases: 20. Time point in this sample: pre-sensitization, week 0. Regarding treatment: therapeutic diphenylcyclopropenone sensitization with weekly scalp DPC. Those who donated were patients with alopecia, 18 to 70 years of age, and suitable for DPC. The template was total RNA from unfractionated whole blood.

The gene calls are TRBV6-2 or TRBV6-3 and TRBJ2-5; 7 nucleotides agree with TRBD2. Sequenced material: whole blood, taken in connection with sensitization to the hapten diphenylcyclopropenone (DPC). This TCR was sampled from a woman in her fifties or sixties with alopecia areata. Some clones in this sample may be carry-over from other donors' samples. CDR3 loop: CASSPPLLANRRRETQYF. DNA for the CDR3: TGTGCCAGCAGTCCCCCGTTACTAGCGAATAGAAGGCGGGAGACCCAGTACTTC.